This TCR beta chain was captured in a study of T cell responses to AZD1222 COVID-19 vaccine. Points from the study as a whole: Baseline testing showed seropositivity in only a handful of AZD1222 recipients.

Comments on this clone: Its cognate antigen is unknown.

TCRdb keeps only in-frame clones here, not all; method: immunoSEQ multiplex PCR. The table has approximately 120,000 clones, around 87% seen once; the top ten hold roughly 4.5%. This CDR3 comprises 13 residues. The V gene lost 6 bases and the J gene lost 2 bases, with 10 bases spanning the gap. CDR1 is LGHNT, CDR2 FRNRAP, per germline. The clonotype comes from an adult who received the AZD1222 COVID-19 vaccine. The sample in question was peripheral blood, obtained 28 days after the second AZD1222 dose. The J gene is TRBJ2-5, the V gene TRBV12-5, with TRBD1 as a possible D gene (6 bases). DNA of the CDR3: TGTGCTAGTGGCTGGGACACACAAGAGACCCAGTACTTC. Residues: CASGWDTQETQYF.